The entry that follows covers one TCR beta chain sequence. The specificity of this receptor is unknown. Base quality data are lacking; no much larger clone is found one base away. The data are from a study of T cells in Graves' hyperthyroidism and ophthalmopathy (dated by TCRdb to about 2019). Study-level background: Peripheral blood was sampled at the time of initial diagnosis, prior to any treatment. Thyroid tissue and blood T-cell repertoires from six Graves' hyperthyroidism patients were also compared in the study. For training and testing, the 100 or so patients in the discovery cohort were randomly divided in a 7:3 ratio. To identify distinguishing TCR V-J signatures, a discovery cohort of roughly 100 patients was used, comprising some 45 with Graves' ophthalmopathy and 57 with stable Graves' hyperthyroidism. Prospective prediction of ophthalmopathy was tested in an independent validation cohort consisting of about 20 hyperthyroidism patients and around 17 patients who later progressed to ophthalmopathy. TCR Vbeta CDR3 sequencing of roughly 140 peripheral blood samples (roughly 41 ophthalmopathy, roughly 72 hyperthyroidism and around 17 progressor patients) is reported in the paper. Following sampling, methimazole starting at 30 mg daily was given to hyperthyroidism patients, and high-dose intravenous methylprednisolone was given to ophthalmopathy patients.

The TCR beta CDR3 regions were amplified from the RNA transcripts. A first-round RT-PCR of the TCR CDR3 used the HTBI primer set with the Qiagen OneStep RT-PCR kit. Libraries were constructed in a second round of multiplex PCR, after which size selection and purification were carried out. Paired-end sequencing of the libraries was performed with 100 bp reads on an Illumina HiSeq2000. The paper's processing steps were these. SOAPnuke was used to process the raw data, with reads discarded if the reads contained adapters or uncalled bases, had a mean Phred below 15, or lacked an exact constant-primer or identifier match. High-quality paired reads were merged using COPE v1.2.5, and each unique nucleotide sequence was defined as a clonotype. Clonotypes were aligned to IMGT TRBV, TRBD and TRBJ reference segments using MiTCR v1.1. The analysis was restricted to V-J combinations with a frequency above 0.0001, which together covered 99% to 99.2% of the repertoires. A TCS score was defined as the ratio between F50 (clonal expansion) and ExV (chaos), using BLOSUM62-based TCRdist between CDR3 peptides within each V-J. Welch's t-statistics and random forest reduced roughly 500 V-J features to 10 to 15, which were used in a naive Bayes classifier (R e1071). The public sequencing data were trimmed at Q25 with fastp and processed into clonotypes with MiXCR by TCRdb, which kept only in-frame beta chains. Rows matching on CDR3 protein sequence are summarized as one entry with the most common DNA and genes. These V and J calls derive from TCRdb rather than the authors' analysis. In all, the sample holds roughly 530,000 distinct CDR3 sequences, and 17% of those were seen once. 15% to 20% of the sample rests with the top ten.

The CDR3 runs 14 residues from the cysteine to the phenylalanine. Just CDR3 DNA is preserved here, 42 bases in frame from base 1. Trimming at the junction amounts to 9 bases on V and 0 bases on J, and the germline ends lie 15 bases apart. CDR1 and CDR2, per the germline V gene, are SGHDT and YYEEEE. Moderately to severely active disease, a Clinical Activity Score of at least 3, a NOSPECS grade of at least 4, and a duration under 3 months were present in ophthalmopathy patients. Any patient with an uncontrolled infection, another autoimmune disease, pregnancy or lactation was excluded. Diagnoses were based on clinical symptoms, serum thyroxine and TRAb, thyroid ultrasound and orbital computed tomography. Ficoll-Paque density gradient centrifugation was used to isolate PBMCs from under 11 ml of fresh peripheral blood. Total RNA was extracted using Trizol reagent, and RNA quality was assessed on an Agilent 2100 Bioanalyzer.

The study at large found these results: Blood samples also contained most of the expanded thyroid clonotypes (frequency above 0.001), which suggests that blood repertoires may reflect thyroid immune responses. No statistical method was used to set the sample size in advance, and investigators knew the group allocation. During validation, the model predicted progression to ophthalmopathy a median of around 6 months ahead of onset, with roughly 65% sensitivity and more than 72% specificity. In cross-validation, a model built on a 13 V-J signature told ophthalmopathy apart from stable hyperthyroidism with just under 90% sensitivity and roughly 81% specificity, and in testing the same model reached 80%/75%.

This chain is built from TRBV5-6 and TRBJ1-1, with no confident D gene call. The sequenced sample was blood. The origin of this receptor is a woman between 18 and 29 years old with Graves' ophthalmopathy. The CDR3 reads CAIPLPKLNTEAFF. The DNA sequence is given as TGTGCCATCCCGTTGCCCAAACTGAACACTGAAGCTTTCTTT.